Below are 5 T cell receptor beta chains sequenced from a single sample in a study of blood T cells in healthy people across ages. Through a sample-barcoded 5' primer and a J-beta primer mix, a second PCR was run for roughly 7 to 11 cycles. TCRdb reprocessed the 5' RACE reads via MiXCR and lists one record per CDR3 protein. The data hold about 620,000 distinct CDR3 sequences, with around 52% observed a single time. Material: blood. The receptors here all came from a woman aged 80 or over in good health.

This chain uses TRBV12-3 or TRBV12-4 with TRBJ1-1, with 8 positions matching TRBD1. After removal of 5 bases from V and 9 bases from J, the junction contained 5 bases not matched to a gene. The CDR3 is 12 amino acids. Here the CDR3 reads CASSLGQGKAFF. The CDR3 region has the DNA TGTGCCAGCAGTCTCGGACAGGGCAAAGCTTTCTTT.

In its sample, this clonotype was seen many times. The chain is built from TRBV5-1 and TRBJ2-6; D remains ambiguous. The CDR3 has 16 amino acids. Germline CDR1 reads SGHRS; CDR2 reads YFSETQ. The V and J ends lost 0 bases and 4 bases respectively, with 11 bases between them. The CDR3 bases are TGCGCCAGCAGCTTGGTTGCGGTTACCGGGGCCAACGTCCTGACTTTC. Its translation is CASSLVAVTGANVLTF.

This clonotype appeared a few times. The V call is TRBV5-1, the J call TRBJ2-3; D may be TRBD2 (5 bases). CDR1 and CDR2 from the germline V gene are SGHRS and YFSETQ. CDR3 length: 16 amino acids. Between the trimmed V and J ends, which lost 0 bases and 2 bases, there was a span of 13 bases. The CDR3, as DNA: TGCGCCAGCAGCTTGGCGGCGACTACCCACACAGATACGCAGTATTTT. Translating gives CASSLAATTHTDTQYF. Looking up the rest from reference TRBV5-1 and TRBJ2-3 gives the full variable domain: KAGVTQTPRYLIKTRGQQVTLSCSPISGHRSVSWYQQTPGQGLQFLFEYFSETQRNKGNFPGRFSGRQFSNSRSEMNVSTLELGDSALYLCASSLAATTHTDTQYFGPGTRLTVL.

V is TRBV5-1 and J is TRBJ1-5, with D possibly being TRBD1 (5 bases). There are 14 residues in the CDR3. V was clipped by 3 bases and J by 4 bases, with 11 bases between them. CDR1 is SGHRS and CDR2 is YFSETQ in the germline V gene. CDR3 sequence reads: CASSWTGGNQPQHF. The CDR3 region has the DNA TGCGCCAGCAGCTGGACCGGGGGGAATCAGCCCCAGCATTTT.

This rearrangement joins TRBV4-1 to TRBJ1-2; D gene ambiguous. Germline V gene sequence: CDR1 MGHRA, CDR2 YSYEKL. The CDR3 has 15 amino acids. The germline V and J ends were trimmed by 0 bases and 4 bases, with 12 bases remaining between them. CDR3 protein: CASSQEVAAPYGYTF. The DNA for the CDR3 is TGCGCCAGCAGCCAAGAAGTCGCAGCTCCCTATGGCTACACCTTC.